What follows describes a single T cell receptor beta chain. Its antigen is unknown. This entry belongs to a study of cytomegalovirus exposure and HLA in healthy donors. The PCR contained 60 Vbeta and 13 Jbeta primers. Clones were read by immunoSEQ multiplex PCR, and TCRdb kept only the in-frame ones, dropping some. Of approximately 170,000 clones detected, over 70% appear once; the ten largest clones hold roughly 6.4%. Likely unrecorded immune exposures existed in these nominally healthy donors. The study, taken as a whole, reports: It was confirmed in vitro that a few of the CMV-associated chains were specific for CMV antigens. An analysis done earlier found most TCR beta V segments productive about 87% or about 30% of the time. When analyzed later, a missense DCLRE1C variant was found to be linked to TCR beta V- and J-gene trimming.

The sequenced sample consisted of PBMCs. The sequence was collected from a woman in her thirties or forties in good health and CMV-seropositive.

The DNA of the CDR3 is TGTGCCAGCAGCCAAGATCTAGTGGGGGACAGAAGGAGGTATAATTCACCCCTCCACTTT. Translation gives CASSQDLVGDRRRYNSPLHF. The chain combines TRBV14 with TRBJ1-6, with 7 bases fitting TRBD1. The CDR3 has 20 amino acids. V gave up 0 bases and J gave up 4 bases; unmatched junction bases: 15. CDR1 and CDR2 from the germline V gene are SGHDN and FVKESK.